These 30 T cell receptor beta chains were all obtained from the same sample, sequenced in a study of brain metastases from non-small cell lung cancer. Sequencing used immunoSEQ multiplex PCR; TCRdb keeps in-frame clones, though not all of them. This table has about 2,700 clones, approximately 82% appearing once. The sample taken for sequencing was primary lung tumor tissue. All receptors come from a donor aged 40 or older with non-small cell lung cancer.

The rearrangement uses TRBV5-3 and TRBJ2-7; D is possibly TRBD1 (6 bases). TRBV5-3 is treated as an ORF (open reading frame) with a function not yet certain. This CDR3 region has 14 residues. The V end lost 0 bases, the J end lost 6 bases, and 13 bases lay between the germline ends. CDR3 amino acids: CARSLALRRGEQYF. In nucleotides, the CDR3 is TGTGCCAGAAGCTTGGCCCTTCGCAGGGGCGAGCAGTACTTC.

This clone was recorded only once. The chain has TRBV5-4 and TRBJ2-1; 7 bases match TRBD1. CDR3 length equals 12 residues. The V gene's germline CDR1 is SGHNT and CDR2 YYREEE (reference sequence). The V segment lost 0 bases and the J segment 14 bases; nucleotides outside the gene matches: 5. The CDR3 region is CASSLDLTGKFF. CDR3 coding DNA: TGTGCCAGCAGCTTGGATCTGACAGGGAAGTTCTTC.

This chain links TRBV5-1 with TRBJ1-2; 7 bases agree with TRBD1. Trimming at V came to 8 bases and at J to 3 bases, leaving 7 bases not matched to a gene. The germline gives CDR1 SGHRS, CDR2 YFSETQ. The CDR3 is 13 residues long. The CDR3 DNA is TGCGCCAGTCGGTTAGGACAGGACTATGGCTACACCTTC. Its translation: CASRLGQDYGYTF.

With regard to this clone: The junction shows a germline mismatch at one end, possibly a read error. The V gene is TRBV3-1 (or the pseudogene TRBV3-2), the J gene TRBJ1-6; 9 bases agree with TRBD1. There are 15 residues in the CDR3. Germline V lookup: CDR1 LGHDT, CDR2 YNNKEL (reference sequence). CDR3 sequence: CASSQEPGQGTPLHF. As DNA, the CDR3 is TGTGCCAGTAGCCAAGAACCGGGACAGGGTACACCCCTCCACTTT.

The chain links TRBV3-1 (or the pseudogene TRBV3-2) to TRBJ1-1; D gene ambiguous. The CDR3 is 15 amino acids. Germline lookup yields CDR1 LGHDT and CDR2 YNNKEL (reference sequence). V shed 0 bases and J shed 1 base, with 9 bases lying between them. CDR3: CASSQEPRSNTEAFF. The DNA of the CDR3 is TGTGCCAGCAGCCAAGAGCCGAGGTCGAACACTGAAGCTTTCTTT.

This clone was found a few times. Other DNA sequences in this specimen translate into the identical CDR3. The genes are TRBV28 and TRBJ1-2, with 7 bases fitting TRBD1. J lost 5 bases, V lost 5 bases, and 8 bases had no gene match. CDR1 is MDHEN and CDR2 is SYDVKM in the germline V gene. The CDR3 is 14 residues long. DNA of the CDR3: TGTGCCAGCAGTCCAGTAGACAGGGAGTATGGCTACACCTTC. This encodes CASSPVDREYGYTF.

On this clone: One junction end disagrees with the germline gene, perhaps due to a read error. The chain joins TRBV19 to TRBJ1-1, with D hard to call. CDR1 LNHDA and CDR2 SQIVND come from the germline V gene (reference sequence). The CDR3 loop spans 13 amino acids. The CDR3 DNA sequence: TGTGCCAGTAAGAGGGCGTTGAAGACTGAAGCTTTCTTT. It specifies CASKRALKTEAFF.

This rearrangement joins TRBV21-1 to TRBJ2-5. TRBV21-1 is recorded as a pseudogene. The length of the CDR3 is 14 residues. For the CDR3, the DNA is TGTGCCAGCAGCAACGGGACCGACCAAGAGACCCAGTACTTC. Its protein product is CASSNGTDQETQYF.

As regards this clone: A junction end diverges from the germline sequence, so it may reflect a read error. The rearrangement links TRBV28 to TRBJ1-2; perhaps TRBD1 as D (5 bases). Germline assignment: CDR1 MDHEN and CDR2 SYDVKM. This CDR3 region has 11 residues. CDR3 nucleotides: TGTGTCAGCAGTACAGGATATGGCTACACCTTC. It yields the protein CVSSTGYGYTF.

The chain employs TRBV15 and TRBJ2-7; 7 nucleotides line up with TRBD1. The length of the CDR3 is 16 residues. V trimming: 1 base; J trimming: 3 bases; junction bases outside the gene matches: 9. CDR1 LNHNV and CDR2 YYDKDF come from the germline V gene (reference sequence). The CDR3 loop is CATSRGTNRGVYEQYF. The CDR3 DNA reads TGTGCCACCAGCAGAGGGACCAACAGGGGAGTCTACGAGCAGTACTTC.

The chain has TRBV19 and TRBJ1-4; D is unresolved. This CDR3 contains 15 residues. Germline loops: CDR1 LNHDA, CDR2 SQIVND (reference sequence). V lost 8 bases and J 0 bases, leaving 13 bases between the germline ends. CDR3 coding DNA: TGTGCCAGTGAGAAGGGTGGAGCAACTAATGAAAAACTGTTTTTT. Encoded protein: CASEKGGATNEKLFF.

This clone was seen only a few times. The chain has TRBV2 and TRBJ2-1; 9 bases line up with TRBD2. The CDR3 is made up of 17 amino acids. Germline CDR1 SNHLY, CDR2 FYNNEI. V lost 6 bases to trimming and J lost 0 bases; unmatched junction nucleotides: 9. In DNA, the CDR3 is TGTGCCAGCAGCCAGTATAAGACTAGCGGCTCCTACAATGAGCAGTTCTTC. Its protein product is CASSQYKTSGSYNEQFF.

The chain is built from TRBV11-1 and TRBJ2-1; no definite D call. CDR1 and CDR2 (germline): SGHAT, FQDESV (reference sequence). Trimming pared 3 bases from V and 7 bases from J, leaving 4 bases between. The CDR3 has 11 amino acids. The CDR3 reads CASSFINEQFF. DNA for the CDR3: TGTGCCAGCAGCTTCATAAATGAGCAGTTCTTC.

Only one count was recorded for this clone. The chain combines TRBV2 with TRBJ1-1; D possibly corresponds to TRBD1 (5 bases). Trimming removed 6 bases from V and 10 bases from J, with 18 bases in between. Germline lookup yields CDR1 SNHLY and CDR2 FYNNEI. The CDR3 is 13 residues long. This CDR3 is CASSGQGSRTAFF. CDR3 nucleotide sequence: TGTGCCAGCAGCGGGCAGGGAAGTAGGACAGCTTTCTTT. Variable domain in full (rest from reference TRBV2 and TRBJ1-1): EPEVTQTPSHQVTQMGQEVILRCVPISNHLYFYWYRQILGQKVEFLVSFYNNEISEKSEIFDDQFSVERPDGSNFTLKIRSTKLEDSAMYFCASSGQGSRTAFFGQGTRLTVV.

V and J are TRBV25-1 and TRBJ2-3; D remains ambiguous. Germline CDR1 is MGHDK and CDR2 is SYGVNS. The germline V and J ends were trimmed by 10 bases and 4 bases, with 15 bases remaining between them. CDR3 length: 13 residues. The CDR3 here is CANNNKVADTQYF. The CDR3 nucleotides read TGTGCCAACAATAACAAGGTGGCAGATACGCAGTATTTT.

This clone was observed once. J is TRBJ2-1 and V is TRBV3-1 (or the pseudogene TRBV3-2), with TRBD2 matching 11 bases. Germline V gives CDR1 LGHDT, CDR2 YNNKEL (reference sequence). The CDR3 extends over 14 amino acids. V shed 8 bases, J shed 5 bases, and the junction held 5 bases outside the gene matches. CDR3 in DNA: TGTGCCAGCTGTACTAGCGGGAGCCACAATGAGCAGTTCTTC. Protein: CASCTSGSHNEQFF.

The V gene is TRBV6-5, the J gene TRBJ1-4; possible D gene TRBD1, 5 bases. Trimming took off 6 bases at V and 7 bases at J, with 18 bases between the two ends. The germline V gene encodes CDR1 MNHEY and CDR2 SVGAGI. The CDR3 runs to 15 residues. The CDR3 DNA sequence: TGTGCCAGCAGGGGATCGCAGGGACTTAGTGAAAAACTGTTTTTT. Its protein product is CASRGSQGLSEKLFF.

The V gene is TRBV7-9, the J gene TRBJ2-7, with 9 nucleotides matching TRBD2. The length of the CDR3 is 16 residues. V shed 1 base and J 0 bases; nucleotides not matched to a gene: 4. The germline gives CDR1 SEHNR, CDR2 FQNEAQ (reference sequence). The CDR3 sequence: CASSLVAGDPSYEQYF. The CDR3 nucleotides are TGTGCCAGCAGCTTAGTAGCGGGAGATCCCTCCTACGAGCAGTACTTC.

The rearrangement joins TRBV27 to TRBJ2-7; no clear D gene. Germline assignment: CDR1 MNHEY and CDR2 SMNVEV (reference sequence). V was clipped by 2 bases and J by 5 bases, with 10 bases between them. The CDR3 is 13 amino acids. The DNA of the CDR3 is TGTGCCAGCAGTTTAGGAGTTGTTAACGAGCAGTACTTC. Amino acid sequence: CASSLGVVNEQYF.

V and J are TRBV5-6 and TRBJ1-5; 9 positions match TRBD1. V was clipped by 4 bases and J by 7 bases; unmatched bases: 9. CDR1 is SGHDT and CDR2 is YYEEEE in the germline V gene. The length of the CDR3 is 15 residues. The CDR3 DNA reads as TGTGCCAGCAGCCGATCCGGGACAGGGAGACAGCCCCAGCATTTT. It is translated as CASSRSGTGRQPQHF.

The chain recombines TRBV20-1 with TRBJ2-7, with a possible D match to TRBD2 (6 bases). Germline V gene lookup returns CDR1 DFQATT and CDR2 SNEGSKA (reference sequence). Trimming left V 3 bases short and J 1 base short, with 13 bases between. This CDR3 comprises 14 residues. CDR3 bases: TGCAGTGCTAGTACGGGGAGGAGATCCTACGAGCAGTACTTC. Amino acid sequence: CSASTGRRSYEQYF.

The chain employs TRBV5-4 and TRBJ1-2; D gene ambiguous. The V gene's germline CDR1 is SGHNT and CDR2 YYREEE (reference sequence). Trimming stripped 6 bases from V and 0 bases from J, with 9 bases between. This CDR3 has 13 residues. CDR3 bases: TGTGCCAGCACTTCAGGCGCTAACTATGGCTACACCTTC. Translated, it gives CASTSGANYGYTF.

V usage is TRBV12-5 and J usage is TRBJ2-1, with 9 nucleotides matching TRBD2. The CDR3 runs 15 residues. J gave up 6 bases and V 1 base, and 4 bases lay outside the gene matches. Germline CDR1 and CDR2: LGHNT and FRNRAP. The CDR3 reads CASGLERLAANEQFF. The CDR3 DNA follows: TGTGCTAGTGGTTTGGAAAGACTAGCGGCCAATGAGCAGTTCTTC.

The genes are TRBV9 and TRBJ1-1; D uncertain. Deletions cut 5 bases from V and 3 bases from J, with 8 bases between. This CDR3 contains 12 residues. CDR1 is SGDLS, CDR2 YYNGEE, per germline. As DNA, the CDR3 is TGTGCCAGCAGGGGAGATCACACTGAAGCTTTCTTT. This sequence encodes CASRGDHTEAFF.

This chain joins TRBV6-5 and TRBJ2-7; D may correspond to TRBD1 or TRBD2 (5 bases each). This CDR3 is built from 14 residues. Germline assignment: CDR1 MNHEY and CDR2 SVGAGI. Trimming removed 0 bases at V and 7 bases at J, with 13 bases between. CDR3 sequence (DNA): TGTGCCAGCAGTTACTCAGAGCGGAGGACAGAGCAGTACTTC. Translated: CASSYSERRTEQYF.

The chain combines TRBV6-5 with TRBJ2-5; TRBD2 agrees at 7 bases. Germline assignment: CDR1 MNHEY and CDR2 SVGAGI. V dropped 6 bases and J dropped 3; count of bases not matched to a gene: 4. This CDR3 is built from 13 residues. The CDR3 DNA is TGTGCCAGCAGGGTACTAGCGAAAGAGACCCAGTACTTC. The encoded protein is CASRVLAKETQYF.

This chain's CDR3 is CASSRDLGTQYF. CDR3 in DNA: TGTGCCAGCAGTCGTGACCTAGGTACGCAGTATTTT. The chain recombines TRBV11-3 with TRBJ2-3; D is unresolved. Trimming cost V 6 bases and J 8 bases, with 12 bases left between them. Germline CDR1 SGHNT, CDR2 YENEEA. CDR3 length: 12 amino acids.

This chain links TRBV7-9 with TRBJ2-1; 9 bases line up with TRBD2. V trimming: 5 bases; J trimming: 7 bases; junction bases outside the gene matches: 12. Germline-derived CDR1 and CDR2 are SEHNR and FQNEAQ (reference sequence). CDR3 length: 16 residues. The CDR3 reads CASSPPSAGGPNEQFF. CDR3 nucleotide sequence: TGTGCCAGCAGCCCACCCTCGGCGGGAGGGCCGAATGAGCAGTTCTTC.

The table lists this clone with a few counts. The J gene is TRBJ2-1, the V gene TRBV2; D unclear. V dropped 3 bases and J dropped 3 bases, with 6 bases sitting between them. This CDR3 contains 13 residues. In germline, CDR1 is SNHLY, CDR2 FYNNEI. For the CDR3, the DNA is TGTGCCAGCAGTGAGGGGAACTACAATGAGCAGTTCTTC. Translating it yields CASSEGNYNEQFF. Full variable domain (missing parts from reference TRBV2 and TRBJ2-1): EPEVTQTPSHQVTQMGQEVILRCVPISNHLYFYWYRQILGQKVEFLVSFYNNEISEKSEIFDDQFSVERPDGSNFTLKIRSTKLEDSAMYFCASSEGNYNEQFFGPGTRLTVL.

The gene calls are TRBV6-1 and TRBJ2-2, with D possibly being TRBD2 (6 bases). V lost 2 bases, J lost 3 bases, and 16 bases lay in between. The CDR3 contains 17 residues. Germline values: CDR1 MNHNS, CDR2 SASEGT. Here the CDR3 reads CASSEWVGTGDTGELFF. CDR3 nucleotide sequence: TGTGCCAGCAGTGAATGGGTTGGCACGGGAGACACCGGGGAGCTGTTTTTT.